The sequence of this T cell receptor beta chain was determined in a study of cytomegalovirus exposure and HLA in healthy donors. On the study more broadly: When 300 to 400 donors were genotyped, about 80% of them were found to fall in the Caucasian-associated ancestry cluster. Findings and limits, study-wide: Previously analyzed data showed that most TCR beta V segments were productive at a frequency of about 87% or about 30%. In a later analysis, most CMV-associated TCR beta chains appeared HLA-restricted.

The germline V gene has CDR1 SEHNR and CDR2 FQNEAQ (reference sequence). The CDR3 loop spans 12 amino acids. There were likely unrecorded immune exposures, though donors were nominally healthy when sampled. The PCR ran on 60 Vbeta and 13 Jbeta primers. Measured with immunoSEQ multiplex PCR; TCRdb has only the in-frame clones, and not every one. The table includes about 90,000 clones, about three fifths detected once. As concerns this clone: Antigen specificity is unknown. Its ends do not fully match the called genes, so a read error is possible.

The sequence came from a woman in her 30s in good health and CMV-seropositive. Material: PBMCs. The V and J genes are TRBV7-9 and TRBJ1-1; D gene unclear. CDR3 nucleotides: TGTTCCAGCAGCTTAGCGGGCTATGAAGCTTTCTTT. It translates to CSSSLAGYEAFF.